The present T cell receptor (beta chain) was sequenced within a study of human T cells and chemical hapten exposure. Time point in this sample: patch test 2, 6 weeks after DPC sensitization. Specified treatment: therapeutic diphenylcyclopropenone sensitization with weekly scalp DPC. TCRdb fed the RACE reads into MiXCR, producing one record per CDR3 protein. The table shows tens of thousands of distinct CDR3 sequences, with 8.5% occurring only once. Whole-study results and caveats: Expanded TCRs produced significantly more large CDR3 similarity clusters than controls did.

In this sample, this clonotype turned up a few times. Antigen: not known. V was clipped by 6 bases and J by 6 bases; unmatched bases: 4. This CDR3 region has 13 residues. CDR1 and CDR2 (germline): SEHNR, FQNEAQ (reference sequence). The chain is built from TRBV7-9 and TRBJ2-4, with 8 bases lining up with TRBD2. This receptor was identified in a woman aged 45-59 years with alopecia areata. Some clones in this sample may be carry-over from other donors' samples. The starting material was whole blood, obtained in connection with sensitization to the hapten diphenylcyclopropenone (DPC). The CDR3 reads CASSSSGRNIQYF. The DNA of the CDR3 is TGTGCCAGCAGTTCGAGCGGGAGAAACATTCAGTACTTC.